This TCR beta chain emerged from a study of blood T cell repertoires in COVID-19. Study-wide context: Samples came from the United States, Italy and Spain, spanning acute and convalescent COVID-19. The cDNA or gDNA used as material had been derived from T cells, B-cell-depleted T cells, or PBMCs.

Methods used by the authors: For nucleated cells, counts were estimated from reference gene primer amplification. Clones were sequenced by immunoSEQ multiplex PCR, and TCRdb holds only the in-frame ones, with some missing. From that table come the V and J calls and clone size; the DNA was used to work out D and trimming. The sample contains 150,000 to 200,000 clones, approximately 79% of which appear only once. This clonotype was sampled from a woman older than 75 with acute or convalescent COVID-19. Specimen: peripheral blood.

The CDR3 region has the DNA TGCGCCAGCAGGAACATCCCGGGACAGGGGAGAGTTGGCTACACCTTC. This codes for CASRNIPGQGRVGYTF. V and J are TRBV5-1 and TRBJ1-2, with 10 bases that match TRBD1. Trimming cost V 5 bases and J 7 bases; bases outside gene matches: 14. The CDR3 runs to 16 residues. Per germline, CDR1 SGHRS and CDR2 YFSETQ.